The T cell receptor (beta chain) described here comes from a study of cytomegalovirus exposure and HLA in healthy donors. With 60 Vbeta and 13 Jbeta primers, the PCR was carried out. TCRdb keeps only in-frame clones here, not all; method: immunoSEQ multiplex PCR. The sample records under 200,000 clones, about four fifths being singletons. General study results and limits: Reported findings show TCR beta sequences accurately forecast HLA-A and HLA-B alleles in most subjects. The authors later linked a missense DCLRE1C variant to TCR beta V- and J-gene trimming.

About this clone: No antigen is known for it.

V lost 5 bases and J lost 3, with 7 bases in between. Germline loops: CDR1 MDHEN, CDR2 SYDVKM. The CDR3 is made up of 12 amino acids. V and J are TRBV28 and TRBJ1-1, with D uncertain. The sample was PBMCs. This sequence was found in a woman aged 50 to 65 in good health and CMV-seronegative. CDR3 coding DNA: TGTGCCAGCAGTGAGGAGCACACTGAAGCTTTCTTT. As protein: CASSEEHTEAFF.